Detailed here is one T cell receptor beta chain. V lost 3 bases and J lost 6; bases outside the gene matches: 7. The CDR3 spans 14 residues. In germline, CDR1 is SGDLS, CDR2 YYNGEE. The source of the sample is a study of blood T cell repertoires in COVID-19. Produced via immunoSEQ multiplex PCR; TCRdb's table is partial and in-frame only. This sample has approximately 54,000 clones, with 80% to 90% found just once. The gene calls are TRBV9 and TRBJ2-7; TRBD2 aligns across 9 bases. What was sequenced was peripheral blood. The TCR originated in a woman aged 60 to 75 with acute or convalescent COVID-19. The CDR3 protein is CASSAGTSRREQYF. For the CDR3, the DNA is TGTGCCAGCAGCGCAGGGACTAGCAGACGCGAGCAGTACTTC. The full variable domain, in which reference TRBV9 and TRBJ2-7 provide the parts outside the CDR3, is DSGVTQTPKHLITATGQRVTLRCSPRSGDLSVYWYQQSLDQGLQFLIQYYNGEERAKGNILERFSAQQFPDLHSELNLSSLELGDSALYFCASSAGTSRREQYFGPGTRLTVT.